The 27 T cell receptor beta chains presented below share a single source sample, sequenced in a study of neurological immune-mediated disorders. TCRdb re-analysed the 5' RACE reads in MiXCR, keeping a single row per CDR3 protein. The profile shows under 80,000 distinct CDR3 sequences, under 10% of them singletons. The source material was PBMCs. These TCRs come from a man in his fifties or sixties in good health.

This clonotype was observed at least ten times. This rearrangement joins TRBV6-6 to TRBJ2-3; TRBD2 aligns across 8 bases. Germline V gene data show CDR1 as MNHNY and CDR2 as SVGAGI (reference sequence). J was trimmed by 5 bases and V by 8 bases; bases with no gene match: 3. This CDR3 comprises 12 residues. The CDR3 DNA is TGTGCCAGCTCCGGGGGGGGAGATACGCAGTATTTT. Translating gives CASSGGGDTQYF.

This clonotype has ten or more counts. The chain links TRBV5-6 to TRBJ1-5, with TRBD1 matching 7 bases. The CDR3 is 14 residues long. The germline V gene has CDR1 SGHDT and CDR2 YYEEEE. J lost 5 bases, V lost 4 bases, and 6 bases had no gene match. The CDR3 is CASSHGQAYQPQHF. The CDR3, as DNA: TGTGCCAGCAGCCACGGACAGGCGTATCAGCCCCAGCATTTT.

This clonotype came up many times. This chain links TRBV20-1 with TRBJ1-2; D uncertain. The germline CDR1 and CDR2 sequences are DFQATT and SNEGSKA (reference sequence). The CDR3 loop spans 15 amino acids. The germline V and J ends were trimmed by 3 bases and 2 bases, with 16 bases remaining between them. The CDR3 spells CSASPFSRGNYGYTF. CDR3 DNA: TGCAGTGCTAGCCCTTTCTCGCGGGGAAACTATGGCTACACCTTC.

This clonotype was found a few times. At one boundary the junction diverges from the germline segment, which might be a read error. V gene TRBV7-3 combines with J gene TRBJ1-3; the D gene is possibly TRBD1 (6 bases). There are 14 residues in the CDR3. Germline loops: CDR1 SGHTA, CDR2 FQGTGA. The CDR3 is CGSSGGPQGNTIYF. DNA of the CDR3: TGTGGCAGCAGTGGGGGGCCCCAAGGAAACACCATATATTTT.

This clonotype was observed many times. V and J are TRBV2 and TRBJ1-5; 12 bases fit TRBD1. The V gene's germline CDR1 is SNHLY and CDR2 FYNNEI. This CDR3 contains 14 residues. The ends lost 6 bases at V and 5 bases at J; junction bases unmatched: 2. The CDR3, as DNA: TGTGCCAGCAGGGGACAGGGGGCCCATCAGCCCCAGCATTTT. Its translation: CASRGQGAHQPQHF. Looking up the rest from reference TRBV2 and TRBJ1-5 gives the full variable domain: EPEVTQTPSHQVTQMGQEVILRCVPISNHLYFYWYRQILGQKVEFLVSFYNNEISEKSEIFDDQFSVERPDGSNFTLKIRSTKLEDSAMYFCASRGQGAHQPQHFGDGTRLSIL.

This clonotype occurred many times. V usage is TRBV12-3 or TRBV12-4 and J usage is TRBJ2-4; 8 nucleotides line up with TRBD2. Trimming took 7 bases from V and 3 from J; bases not matched to a gene: 11. The CDR3 is made up of 16 amino acids. The CDR3 DNA sequence: TGTGCCAGCACCGGGGGGGGGTCGATAGGCAAAAACATTCAGTACTTC. Encoded protein: CASTGGGSIGKNIQYF.

The sample holds many counts of this clonotype. V is TRBV20-1 and J is TRBJ2-1; 11 positions agree with TRBD2. Trimming took 5 bases from V and 4 from J; bases not matched to a gene: 7. Germline CDR1 is DFQATT and CDR2 is SNEGSKA (reference sequence). The CDR3 length is 15 residues. The CDR3 region has the DNA TGCAGTGCTTATAGCGGGAGGGCCTCGTACAATGAGCAGTTCTTC. This sequence encodes CSAYSGRASYNEQFF.

This clonotype was seen many times. The genes are TRBV4-3 and TRBJ1-4; tentative D call: TRBD1 (6 bases). The CDR3 has 19 amino acids. The germline V and J ends were trimmed by 0 bases and 0 bases, with 17 bases remaining between them. CDR1 is LGHNA, CDR2 YSLEER, per germline. CDR3 nucleotides: TGCGCCAGCAGCCAAGATTTGGGGGCTAGGTCTGCAACTAATGAAAAACTGTTTTTT. Protein sequence: CASSQDLGARSATNEKLFF.

This clonotype came up many times. This rearrangement joins TRBV20-1 to TRBJ2-1; 7 nucleotides line up with TRBD2. There are 14 residues in the CDR3. CDR1 and CDR2 (germline): DFQATT, SNEGSKA (reference sequence). With V trimmed by 5 bases and J by 3 bases, 7 bases remained unmatched. In nucleotides, the CDR3 is TGCAGTGCTCCTCACGGACTAGACTACAATGAGCAGTTCTTC. The encoded protein is CSAPHGLDYNEQFF.

Many counts were recorded for this clonotype. V gene TRBV20-1 combines with J gene TRBJ2-1, with TRBD2 matching over 10 bases. Per germline, CDR1 DFQATT and CDR2 SNEGSKA (reference sequence). V dropped 3 bases and J dropped 8; count of bases not matched to a gene: 10. The CDR3 has 15 residues. DNA of the CDR3: TGCAGTGCTAGGGGGGGGACTAGCGTATCCGATGAGCAGTTCTTC. Translation gives CSARGGTSVSDEQFF.

This clonotype was observed at least ten times. This chain connects TRBV4-2 to TRBJ2-2; D might be TRBD2 (7 bases). There are 16 residues in the CDR3. CDR1 LGHNA and CDR2 YNFKEQ come from the germline V gene. Trimming shortened V by 0 bases and J by 5 bases, and 13 bases separated the two germline ends. CDR3 in amino acids: CASSQEGGRWTGELFF. The CDR3 DNA sequence: TGTGCCAGCAGCCAAGAGGGGGGGCGGTGGACCGGGGAGCTGTTTTTT.

This clonotype was counted at least ten times. The J gene is TRBJ1-5, the V gene TRBV12-3 or TRBV12-4; D gene unclear. The CDR3 totals 14 residues. The germline V and J ends were trimmed by 1 base and 4 bases, with 8 bases remaining between them. The CDR3 DNA reads TGTGCCAGCAGTTTAGAGTTGGGGAATCAGCCCCAGCATTTT. It encodes CASSLELGNQPQHF.

Ten or more counts support this clonotype. The genes are TRBV5-1 and TRBJ2-1; 13 bases line up with TRBD2. The CDR3 length is 17 residues. With V trimmed by 4 bases and J by 0 bases, 4 bases remained unmatched. Looked up from germline, CDR1 is SGHRS and CDR2 is YFSETQ. The CDR3 DNA reads as TGCGCCAGCAGCCCGGGACTAGCGGGAAACTCCTACAATGAGCAGTTCTTC. Translating gives CASSPGLAGNSYNEQFF.

This clonotype was recorded many times. The chain uses TRBV29-1 and TRBJ2-5, with TRBD2 matching over 10 bases. This CDR3 comprises 13 residues. J was trimmed by 5 bases and V by 8 bases; bases with no gene match: 8. CDR1 and CDR2 from the germline V gene are SQVTM and ANQGSEA. The CDR3 reads CSFSSGSGETQYF. For the CDR3, the DNA is TGCAGCTTCTCTAGCGGGAGTGGGGAGACCCAGTACTTC.

This clonotype was counted at least ten times. The chain combines TRBV20-1 with TRBJ1-1; D unresolved. Germline V gene lookup returns CDR1 DFQATT and CDR2 SNEGSKA (reference sequence). The V end was cut by 0 bases, the J end by 4 bases, with 15 bases between. This CDR3 has 15 amino acids. The CDR3 is CSARDGRREGTEAFF. CDR3 bases: TGCAGTGCTAGAGATGGGCGCCGTGAAGGCACTGAAGCTTTCTTT.

This clonotype has at least ten counts. V and J are TRBV28 and TRBJ1-1, with 8 positions matching TRBD1. The ends lost 2 bases at V and 0 bases at J; junction bases unmatched: 8. This CDR3 spans 17 amino acids. In germline, CDR1 is MDHEN, CDR2 SYDVKM. In DNA form, the CDR3 reads TGTGCCAGCAGTTTAGGCAGGGGGCCTAATTTGAACACTGAAGCTTTCTTT. It translates to CASSLGRGPNLNTEAFF. The full variable domain, its missing parts supplied by reference TRBV28 and TRBJ1-1, is DVKVTQSSRYLVKRTGEKVFLECVQDMDHENMFWYRQDPGLGLRLIYFSYDVKMKEKGDIPEGYSVSREKKERFSLILESASTNQTSMYLCASSLGRGPNLNTEAFFGQGTRLTVV.

There are many counts of this clonotype. The CDR3 sequence is CASSSRKLNSPLHF. The DNA for the CDR3 is TGTGCCAGCAGTTCCCGAAAACTAAATTCACCCCTCCACTTT. The rearrangement links TRBV6-5 to TRBJ1-6; D call uncertain. Deletions cut 4 bases from V and 7 bases from J, with 11 bases between. CDR1 and CDR2 (germline): MNHEY, SVGAGI. The CDR3 totals 14 residues.

This clonotype was seen repeatedly, ten times or more. The chain is built from TRBV5-6 and TRBJ2-3; D is possibly TRBD2 (7 bases). V was clipped by 2 bases and J by 2 bases, with 18 bases between them. The CDR3 totals 17 residues. Germline V gives CDR1 SGHDT, CDR2 YYEEEE. CDR3 residues: CASSFGFVGGPTDTQYF. The CDR3 coding sequence is TGTGCCAGCAGCTTTGGATTTGTGGGGGGGCCCACAGATACGCAGTATTTT.

This clonotype showed up many times. The chain uses TRBV6-1 and TRBJ1-6, with D unclear. The CDR3 contains 16 residues. V was pared by 2 bases and J by 4 bases, with 12 bases between. Germline V gives CDR1 MNHNS, CDR2 SASEGT. CDR3 DNA sequence: TGTGCCAGCAGTGAACCAAGGGCAAGATATAATTCACCCCTCCACTTT. Amino acids: CASSEPRARYNSPLHF.

As concerns this clonotype: This may be a read error, as it is one base from a much larger clone. V is TRBV5-1 and J is TRBJ2-3; 14 nucleotides line up with TRBD2. Germline V gene sequence: CDR1 SGHRS, CDR2 YFSETQ. The CDR3 totals 17 residues. Trimming removed 4 bases from V and 3 bases from J; junction bases left unmatched: 7. CDR3 in DNA: TGCGCCAGCAGCCAGGGACTAGCGGGGGCTAGAACAGATACGCAGTATTTT. Its protein product is CASSQGLAGARTDTQYF. The whole variable domain, filled in from reference TRBV5-1 and TRBJ2-3, reads KAGVTQTPRYLIKTRGQQVTLSCSPISGHRSVSWYQQTPGQGLQFLFEYFSETQRNKGNFPGRFSGRQFSNSRSEMNVSTLELGDSALYLCASSQGLAGARTDTQYFGPGTRLTVL.

This clonotype was observed many times. CDR3 region: CASSLQGRETQYF. As DNA, the CDR3 is TGTGCCAGCAGTCTACAGGGCCGGGAGACCCAGTACTTC. The genes are TRBV6-5 and TRBJ2-5; D might be TRBD1 (6 bases). V shed 5 bases and J shed 5 bases, with 12 bases lying between them. CDR1 MNHEY and CDR2 SVGAGI come from the germline V gene. This CDR3 spans 13 amino acids.

This clonotype was picked up many times. V and J are TRBV12-3 or TRBV12-4 and TRBJ2-1, with D possibly TRBD1 on 6 matching bases. Trimming took 3 bases from V and 5 from J, leaving 17 bases between them. This CDR3 is 16 amino acids long. DNA of the CDR3: TGTGCCAGCAGTTTGCCGGTTCAGGGGCCCAACAATGAGCAGTTCTTC. Translated, it gives CASSLPVQGPNNEQFF.

This clonotype came up many times. This rearrangement joins TRBV9 to TRBJ2-2; possibly TRBD2 for D (5 bases). CDR1 is SGDLS and CDR2 is YYNGEE in the germline V gene. CDR3 length equals 17 residues. The V and J ends lost 4 bases and 4 bases respectively, with 20 bases between them. CDR3 in DNA: TGTGCCAGCAGCCCCCGTCTCGAGGGTCTGGGCACCGGGGAGCTGTTTTTT. This gives the protein CASSPRLEGLGTGELFF.

The sample holds many counts of this clonotype. V usage is TRBV6-6 and J usage is TRBJ2-6, with D uncertain. Deletions cut 4 bases from V and 0 bases from J, with 7 bases between. This CDR3 is built from 15 residues. Per the germline V gene, CDR1 is MNHNY and CDR2 is SVGAGI (reference sequence). The CDR3 nucleotides are TGTGCCAGCAGTTTAGGGAACTCTGGGGCCAACGTCCTGACTTTC. This codes for CASSLGNSGANVLTF.

This clonotype was recorded at least ten times. J is TRBJ2-7 and V is TRBV7-2; TRBD2 matches at 7 bases. V gave up 4 bases and J gave up 4 bases; unmatched junction bases: 16. Germline CDR1 and CDR2: SGHTA and FQGNSA. This CDR3 is 17 amino acids long. The CDR3, as DNA: TGTGCCAGCAGCTCGCCGACTGGGGGAGGGTTAGGGTACGAGCAGTACTTC. Protein product: CASSSPTGGGLGYEQYF.

This clonotype has just a few counts. The rearrangement links TRBV7-2 to TRBJ1-2, with TRBD1 matching over 11 bases. In germline, CDR1 is SGHTA, CDR2 FQGNSA. The CDR3 covers 15 residues. Trimming removed 4 bases from V and 4 bases from J; junction bases left unmatched: 5. The CDR3 DNA reads TGTGCCAGCAGCTACGGACAGGGGGCCTTCTATGGCTACACCTTC. Translation gives CASSYGQGAFYGYTF.

Ten or more counts support this clonotype. The rearrangement joins TRBV12-3 or TRBV12-4 to TRBJ1-1; tentative D call: TRBD1 (6 bases). The CDR3 is 14 amino acids. The germline V and J ends were trimmed by 8 bases and 2 bases, with 15 bases remaining between them. The CDR3 sequence is CASGQRGGNTEAFF. CDR3 coding DNA: TGTGCCAGCGGCCAAAGAGGGGGAAACACTGAAGCTTTCTTT.